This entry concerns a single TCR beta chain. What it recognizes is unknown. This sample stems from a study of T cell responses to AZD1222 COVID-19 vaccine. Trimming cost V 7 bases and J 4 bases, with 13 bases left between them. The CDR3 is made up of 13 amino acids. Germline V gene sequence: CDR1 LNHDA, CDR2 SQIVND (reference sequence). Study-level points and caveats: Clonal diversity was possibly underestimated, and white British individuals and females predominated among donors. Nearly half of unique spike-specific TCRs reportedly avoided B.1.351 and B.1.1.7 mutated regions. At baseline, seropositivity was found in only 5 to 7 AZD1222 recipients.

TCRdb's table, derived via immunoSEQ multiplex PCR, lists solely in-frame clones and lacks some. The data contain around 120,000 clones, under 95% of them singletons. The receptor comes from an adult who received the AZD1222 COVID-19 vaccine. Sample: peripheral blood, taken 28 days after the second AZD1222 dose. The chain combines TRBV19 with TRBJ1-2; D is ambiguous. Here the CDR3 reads CASKYSAGYGYTF. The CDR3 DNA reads TGTGCCAGTAAATATTCAGCAGGCTATGGCTACACCTTC.